The 27 T cell receptor beta chains listed next were all sequenced from one sample in a study of beta chain features in type 1 diabetes. Study-level results: The study found moderately but significantly shorter TCRB CDR3s in all four CD4+ subsets of Type 1 diabetes patients.

Reverse transcription of all isolated RNA meant that expressed TCRB transcripts were sequenced. Only in-frame clones appear in the TCRdb table, and some are missing; sequencing was by immunoSEQ multiplex PCR. The sample has roughly 240,000 clones, roughly 24% seen once. The antigens for these receptors are not known. Source material: naive CD4+ T cells from blood. Receptor source: a woman aged 25 to 39 with type 1 diabetes.

This clone has more than one count but fewer than ten. J is TRBJ1-1 and V is TRBV30, with D perhaps TRBD1 (6 bases). CDR3 length: 13 residues. CDR1 and CDR2 from the germline V gene are GTSNPN and SVGIG (reference sequence). Trimming shortened V by 1 base and J by 7 bases, and 13 bases separated the two germline ends. The CDR3 DNA follows: TGTGCCTGGAGTGGGGGGCTGCGCCTTGAAGCTTTCTTT. Encoded protein: CAWSGGLRLEAFF.

This clone showed up just a few times. V is TRBV30 and J is TRBJ1-1; 7 nucleotides match TRBD1. There are 15 residues in the CDR3. Trimming cost V 0 bases and J 3 bases; bases outside gene matches: 7. CDR1 is GTSNPN and CDR2 is SVGIG in the germline V gene (reference sequence). CDR3 in amino acids: CAWSVLEGADTEAFF. For the CDR3, the DNA is TGTGCCTGGAGTGTACTGGAGGGGGCCGACACTGAAGCTTTCTTT.

This chain links TRBV27 with TRBJ1-2; possibly TRBD1 for D (5 bases). Germline V lookup: CDR1 MNHEY, CDR2 SMNVEV (reference sequence). The CDR3 is made up of 13 amino acids. Trimming left V 1 base short and J 2 bases short, with 5 bases between. For the CDR3, the DNA is TGTGCCAGCAGTTTATACAGGAACTATGGCTACACCTTC. It specifies CASSLYRNYGYTF.

The J gene is TRBJ1-1, the V gene TRBV20-1; 10 nucleotides agree with TRBD1. Germline CDR1 DFQATT, CDR2 SNEGSKA (reference sequence). V lost 7 bases to trimming and J lost 8 bases; unmatched junction nucleotides: 4. CDR3 length: 11 residues. The CDR3 loop reads CSGTGGTEAFF. CDR3 in DNA: TGCAGTGGGACAGGGGGTACGGAAGCTTTCTTT.

In this sample, this clone turned up a few times. The chain carries TRBV7-2 and TRBJ2-7; TRBD2 matches at 11 bases. The length of the CDR3 is 14 residues. Per the germline V gene, CDR1 is SGHTA and CDR2 is FQGNSA. V was clipped by 7 bases and J by 2 bases; unmatched bases: 4. The CDR3 nucleotides read TGTGCCAGCATCCCGACTAGCGGGACCTACGAGCAGTACTTC. This translates into CASIPTSGTYEQYF.

The chain is built from TRBV2 and TRBJ2-7; 8 bases align to TRBD1. Per the germline V gene, CDR1 is SNHLY and CDR2 is FYNNEI. V lost 2 bases to trimming and J lost 4 bases; unmatched junction nucleotides: 7. The CDR3 has 15 amino acids. The CDR3 loop is CASSEQGARLYEQYF. CDR3 nucleotides: TGTGCCAGCAGTGAACAGGGGGCGCGACTATACGAGCAGTACTTC.

The table lists this clone with a few counts. This chain connects TRBV28 to TRBJ1-5; 8 bases line up with TRBD1. Germline CDR1 is MDHEN and CDR2 is SYDVKM. CDR3 size: 15 residues. With V trimmed by 7 bases and J by 2 bases, 7 bases remained unmatched. The CDR3 coding sequence is TGTGCCAGCAATCGGGACAGGCCAGGCAATCAGCCCCAGCATTTT. It specifies CASNRDRPGNQPQHF. The full variable domain, its missing parts supplied by reference TRBV28 and TRBJ1-5, is DVKVTQSSRYLVKRTGEKVFLECVQDMDHENMFWYRQDPGLGLRLIYFSYDVKMKEKGDIPEGYSVSREKKERFSLILESASTNQTSMYLCASNRDRPGNQPQHFGDGTRLSIL.

V gene TRBV30 combines with J gene TRBJ2-5, with a possible D match to TRBD2 (6 bases). V gave up 3 bases and J gave up 4 bases, with 12 bases separating them. Germline V gene sequence: CDR1 GTSNPN, CDR2 SVGIG (reference sequence). The CDR3 sequence is 13 residues long. The CDR3 bases are TGTGCCTGGAGCAAAGGAGGGATAGAGACCCAGTACTTC. Its translation is CAWSKGGIETQYF.

This clone was counted a few times. The J gene is TRBJ2-3, the V gene TRBV7-9; weak D call: TRBD2 (5 bases). V was trimmed by 1 base and J by 1 base, leaving 12 bases between them. The CDR3 has 16 residues. CDR1 and CDR2 from the germline V gene are SEHNR and FQNEAQ (reference sequence). The chain's CDR3 is CASSLGLRTRTDTQYF. Written as DNA, the CDR3 is TGTGCCAGCAGCTTAGGTCTGAGGACTCGCACAGATACGCAGTATTTT. Combining the CDR3 with reference TRBV7-9 and TRBJ2-3 gives the whole variable domain DTGVSQNPRHKITKRGQNVTFRCDPISEHNRLYWYRQTLGQGPEFLTYFQNEAQLEKSRLLSDRFSAERPKGSFSTLEIQRTEQGDSAMYLCASSLGLRTRTDTQYFGPGTRLTVL.

In regard to this clone: Other DNA sequences in this specimen translate into the identical CDR3. This rearrangement joins TRBV9 to TRBJ2-3; no definite D call. Germline V gives CDR1 SGDLS, CDR2 YYNGEE. This CDR3 is built from 13 residues. Trimming stripped 0 bases from V and 1 base from J, with 3 bases between. The DNA of the CDR3 is TGTGCCAGCAGCGTAGGAGGCACAGATACGCAGTATTTT. Protein product: CASSVGGTDTQYF. The complete variable domain, with remaining parts taken from reference TRBV9 and TRBJ2-3, reads DSGVTQTPKHLITATGQRVTLRCSPRSGDLSVYWYQQSLDQGLQFLIQYYNGEERAKGNILERFSAQQFPDLHSELNLSSLELGDSALYFCASSVGGTDTQYFGPGTRLTVL.

This clone was seen a few times. The rearrangement uses TRBV29-1 and TRBJ1-2; D remains ambiguous. CDR1 and CDR2 from the germline V gene are SQVTM and ANQGSEA. This CDR3 has 13 residues. V shed 4 bases and J shed 4 bases, with 13 bases lying between them. The CDR3 nucleotides read TGCAGCGTTGCTGGGCAGGTGGGCTATGGCTACACCTTC. Its translation is CSVAGQVGYGYTF.

The V call is TRBV15, the J call TRBJ2-1, with 10 nucleotides matching TRBD2. The V gene end was trimmed by 4 bases and the J gene end by 5 bases; junction bases not matched to a gene: 5. The CDR3 covers 15 residues. Germline V gene lookup returns CDR1 LNHNV and CDR2 YYDKDF (reference sequence). For the CDR3, the DNA is TGTGCCACCAGCATACGACTAGCGGGCCACAATGAGCAGTTCTTC. Translating gives CATSIRLAGHNEQFF.

The chain has TRBV28 and TRBJ2-3, with D possibly matching TRBD1 (6 bases). The ends were cut back, 5 bases at V and 3 bases at J, with 18 bases in the middle. Germline V lookup: CDR1 MDHEN, CDR2 SYDVKM. This CDR3 has 16 residues. This chain's CDR3 is CASSPSDRIGTDTQYF. In DNA form, the CDR3 reads TGTGCCAGCAGTCCCTCGGACAGAATCGGGACAGATACGCAGTATTTT.

The J gene is TRBJ2-7, the V gene TRBV18; D is unclear. The V gene lost 6 bases and the J gene lost 0 bases, with 12 bases spanning the gap. The CDR3 contains 14 residues. Looked up from germline, CDR1 is KGHSH and CDR2 is LQKENI. CDR3 protein: CASSRVADSYEQYF. CDR3 nucleotide sequence: TGTGCCAGCTCCCGGGTGGCGGACTCCTACGAGCAGTACTTC.

This clone was observed a handful of times. The chain combines TRBV18 with TRBJ1-5, with 7 positions matching TRBD1. The CDR3 spans 14 residues. The V gene's germline CDR1 is KGHSH and CDR2 LQKENI. Losses at the gene ends were 3 bases for V and 5 bases for J; bases not matched to a gene: 4. CDR3 residues: CASSPGQTYQPQHF. CDR3 nucleotide sequence: TGTGCCAGCTCACCGGGACAGACCTATCAGCCCCAGCATTTT.

This clone came up a few times. The rearrangement links TRBV11-3 to TRBJ2-5; D possibly corresponds to TRBD1 (6 bases). The CDR3 loop spans 14 amino acids. Deletions cut 1 base from V and 5 bases from J, with 11 bases between. Germline V gene lookup returns CDR1 SGHNT and CDR2 YENEEA. In nucleotides, the CDR3 is TGTGCCAGCAGCTTAGTACAGGGTCTGGAGACCCAGTACTTC. It encodes CASSLVQGLETQYF. The whole variable domain, remainder taken from reference TRBV11-3 and TRBJ2-5, is EAGVVQSPRYKIIEKKQPVAFWCNPISGHNTLYWYLQNLGQGPELLIRYENEEAVDDSQLPKDRFSAERLKGVDSTLKIQPAELGDSAVYLCASSLVQGLETQYFGPGTRLLVL.

This clone was seen just once. The chain joins TRBV13 to TRBJ2-1, with TRBD2 matching 9 bases. Germline V gives CDR1 PRHDT, CDR2 FYEKMQ (reference sequence). This CDR3 has 15 residues. V shed 6 bases and J 4 bases; nucleotides not matched to a gene: 7. The DNA of the CDR3 is TGTGCCAGCAGACGAGCGGGAGGTGGTTACAATGAGCAGTTCTTC. This encodes CASRRAGGGYNEQFF.

This clone is a singleton in its sample. The rearrangement links TRBV14 to TRBJ1-2; no reliable D call. Germline V gene lookup returns CDR1 SGHDN and CDR2 FVKESK. This CDR3 is built from 14 residues. The V and J ends lost 0 bases and 4 bases respectively, with 9 bases between them. The CDR3 is CASSQDGVGYGYTF. The CDR3 bases are TGTGCCAGCAGCCAAGACGGGGTAGGCTATGGCTACACCTTC.

J is TRBJ2-1 and V is TRBV2; D uncertain. This CDR3 has 14 amino acids. V shed 8 bases and J shed 8 bases, with 19 bases lying between them. The germline V gene has CDR1 SNHLY and CDR2 FYNNEI. The CDR3: CASHHGGWVYEQFF. The CDR3 DNA is TGTGCCAGCCACCATGGCGGCTGGGTGTATGAGCAGTTCTTC.

The J gene is TRBJ2-3, the V gene TRBV2, with 7 bases fitting TRBD1. Germline lookup yields CDR1 SNHLY and CDR2 FYNNEI. Unmatched junction bases numbered 3, after V lost 4 bases and J lost 2 bases. The CDR3 consists of 14 residues. CDR3 DNA sequence: TGTGCCAGCAGTGGGCAGGGGGACACAGATACGCAGTATTTT. Encoded protein: CASSGQGDTDTQYF.

The sample holds a few counts of this clone. V gene TRBV28 combines with J gene TRBJ2-4; 10 bases map to TRBD2. V gave up 11 bases and J gave up 0 bases; unmatched junction bases: 19. The CDR3 contains 19 residues. Germline V gene sequence: CDR1 MDHEN, CDR2 SYDVKM. The CDR3 reads CACSGGLAYEGIAKNIQYF. DNA of the CDR3: TGTGCCTGTTCGGGGGGACTAGCGTACGAAGGAATAGCCAAAAACATTCAGTACTTC.

This clone turned up a few times. This rearrangement joins TRBV6-6 to TRBJ2-7; 8 bases are a match to TRBD2. Germline CDR1 is MNHNY and CDR2 is SVGAGI (reference sequence). CDR3 length: 13 residues. The J segment lost 4 bases and the V segment lost 7 bases, leaving 6 bases of the junction unmatched. CDR3 nucleotides: TGTGCCAGCATATCGGGAGGGAGGTACGAGCAGTACTTC. This sequence encodes CASISGGRYEQYF.

This clone was seen a few times. The V and J genes are TRBV2 and TRBJ2-1, with TRBD1 as a possible D gene (5 bases). Trimming shortened V by 6 bases and J by 3 bases, and 9 bases separated the two germline ends. The germline gives CDR1 SNHLY, CDR2 FYNNEI. This CDR3 spans 13 amino acids. The CDR3 loop reads CASRVGVYNEQFF. The DNA of the CDR3 is TGTGCCAGCAGAGTAGGGGTCTACAATGAGCAGTTCTTC.

The chain links TRBV7-8 to TRBJ1-1; D not resolved. V lost 2 bases, J lost 0 bases, and 10 bases lay in between. The CDR3 sequence is 15 residues long. Germline V CDR1 and CDR2: SGHVS, FQNEAQ. The CDR3, as DNA: TGTGCCAGCAGCTTACATCAGATACTGAACACTGAAGCTTTCTTT. Encoded protein: CASSLHQILNTEAFF.

The table lists this clone with a few counts. The chain employs TRBV7-9 and TRBJ2-1; TRBD2 aligns across 10 bases. The V and J ends lost 2 bases and 6 bases, in that order; junction bases with no gene match: 4. From germline, CDR1 is SEHNR and CDR2 FQNEAQ (reference sequence). The CDR3 is 15 residues long. The DNA for the CDR3 is TGTGCCAGCAGCTTACTAGCGGGAGCAGGCAATGAGCAGTTCTTC. It specifies CASSLLAGAGNEQFF.

In this sample, this clone turned up a few times. This CDR3 is also generated by other DNA sequences in the sample. V is TRBV4-2 and J is TRBJ2-1; 14 positions agree with TRBD2. The germline V gene encodes CDR1 LGHNA and CDR2 YNFKEQ. With V trimmed by 0 bases and J by 8 bases, 3 bases remained unmatched. CDR3 length: 16 amino acids. CDR3 in DNA: TGTGCCAGCAGCCAAGAGCCGGGACTAGCGGGAGATGAGCAGTTCTTC. Protein sequence: CASSQEPGLAGDEQFF.

This clone was observed a few times. J is TRBJ2-5 and V is TRBV10-3; the D is unclear. This CDR3 has 12 amino acids. Per the germline V gene, CDR1 is ENHRY and CDR2 is SYGVKD. V was cut by 10 bases and J by 0 bases, with 9 bases left in between. CDR3 sequence (DNA): TGTGCCACCAATGACAACCAAGAGACCCAGTACTTC. Protein product: CATNDNQETQYF.